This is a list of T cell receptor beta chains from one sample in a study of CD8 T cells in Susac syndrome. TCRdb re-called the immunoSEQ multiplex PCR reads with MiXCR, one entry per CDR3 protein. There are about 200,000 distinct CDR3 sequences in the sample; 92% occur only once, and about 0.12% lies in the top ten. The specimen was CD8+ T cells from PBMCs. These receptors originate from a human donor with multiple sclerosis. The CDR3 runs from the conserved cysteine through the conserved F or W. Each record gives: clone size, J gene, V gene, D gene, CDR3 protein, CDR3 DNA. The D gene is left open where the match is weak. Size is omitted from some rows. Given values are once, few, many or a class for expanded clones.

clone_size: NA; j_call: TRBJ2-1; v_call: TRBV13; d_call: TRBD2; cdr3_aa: CASSSAAIWEGPFHEQFF; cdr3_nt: TGTGCCAGCAGCTCCGCCGCTATATGGGAGGGCCCTTTCCATGAGCAGTTCTTC
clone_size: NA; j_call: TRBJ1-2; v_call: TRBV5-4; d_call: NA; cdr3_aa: CASSLAGIDGYTF; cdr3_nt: TGTGCCAGCAGCTTGGCAGGGATAGATGGCTACACCTTC
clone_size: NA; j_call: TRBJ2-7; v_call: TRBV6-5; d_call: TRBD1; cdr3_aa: CASSYSGTGVFKQYF; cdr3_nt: TGTGCCAGCAGTTACTCGGGGACAGGGGTGTTCAAGCAGTACTTC
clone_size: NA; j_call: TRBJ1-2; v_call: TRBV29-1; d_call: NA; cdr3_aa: CSADTSGGNGYTF; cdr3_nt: TGCAGCGCGGACACCTCGGGCGGTAATGGCTACACCTTC
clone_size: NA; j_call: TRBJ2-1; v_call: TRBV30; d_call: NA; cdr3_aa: CAWSVQRREQFF; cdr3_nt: TGTGCCTGGAGTGTACAACGGCGCGAGCAGTTCTTC
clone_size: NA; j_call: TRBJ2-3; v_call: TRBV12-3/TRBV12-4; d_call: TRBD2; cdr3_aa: CASSSPAGLAPDTQYF; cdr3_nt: TGTGCCAGCAGTTCCCCCGCCGGACTAGCGCCAGATACGCAGTATTTT
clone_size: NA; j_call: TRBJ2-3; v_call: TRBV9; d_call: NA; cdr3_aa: CASSPTRTGWTDTQYF; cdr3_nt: TGTGCCAGCAGCCCGACCCGGACGGGGTGGACAGATACGCAGTATTTT
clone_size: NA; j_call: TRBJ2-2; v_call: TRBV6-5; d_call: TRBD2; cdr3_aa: CASITGTSGGASNTGELFF; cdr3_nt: TGTGCCAGCATTACAGGCACTAGCGGGGGCGCCTCGAACACCGGGGAGCTGTTTTTT
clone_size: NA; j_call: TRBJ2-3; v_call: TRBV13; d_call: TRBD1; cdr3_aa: CASYDRGYTDTQYF; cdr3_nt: TGTGCCAGCTATGACAGGGGATACACAGATACGCAGTATTTT
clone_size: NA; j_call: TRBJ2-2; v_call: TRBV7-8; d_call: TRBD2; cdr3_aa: CASSQGLGELFF; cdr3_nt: TGTGCCAGCAGTCAGGGACTAGGGGAGCTGTTTTTT
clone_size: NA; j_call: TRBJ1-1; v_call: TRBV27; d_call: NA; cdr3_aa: CASSPAGMNTEAFF; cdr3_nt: TGTGCCAGCAGCCCGGCAGGGATGAACACTGAAGCTTTCTTT
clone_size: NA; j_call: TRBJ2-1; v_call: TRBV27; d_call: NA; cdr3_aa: CASSRPGDNEQFF; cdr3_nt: TGTGCCAGCAGCCGTCCAGGAGACAATGAGCAGTTCTTC
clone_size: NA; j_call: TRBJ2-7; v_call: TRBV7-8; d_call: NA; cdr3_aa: CASSLGAVAHEQYF; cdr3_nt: TGTGCCAGCAGCTTAGGGGCAGTTGCCCACGAGCAGTACTTC
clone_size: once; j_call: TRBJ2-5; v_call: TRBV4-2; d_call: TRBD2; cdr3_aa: CASSQDGGGGKTQYF; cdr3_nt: TGTGCCAGCAGCCAAGATGGCGGGGGGGGAAAGACCCAGTACTTC
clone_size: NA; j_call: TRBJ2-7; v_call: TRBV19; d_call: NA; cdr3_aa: CASSPGPTYEQYF; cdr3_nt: TGTGCCAGTTCTCCGGGACCAACCTACGAGCAGTACTTC
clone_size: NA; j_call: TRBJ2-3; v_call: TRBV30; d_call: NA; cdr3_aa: CAWGLLSGGTDTQYF; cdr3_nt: TGTGCCTGGGGACTTCTTTCGGGGGGCACAGATACGCAGTATTTT
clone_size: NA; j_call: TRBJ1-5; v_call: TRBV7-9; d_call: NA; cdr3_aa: CASSLDWNQPQHF; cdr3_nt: TGTGCCAGCAGCTTAGACTGGAATCAGCCCCAGCATTTT
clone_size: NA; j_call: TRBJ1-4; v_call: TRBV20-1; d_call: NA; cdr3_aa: CSARHRDGNEKLFF; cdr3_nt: TGCAGTGCTCGACACCGGGACGGCAATGAAAAACTGTTTTTT
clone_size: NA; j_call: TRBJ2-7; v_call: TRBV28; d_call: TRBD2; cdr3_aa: CASSWGTSSGEQYF; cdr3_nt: TGTGCCAGCAGCTGGGGGACTAGTTCGGGTGAGCAGTACTTC
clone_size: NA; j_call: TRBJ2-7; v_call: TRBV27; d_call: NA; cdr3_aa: CASSLSNRNEQYF; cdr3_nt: TGTGCCAGCAGTTTATCGAATCGGAACGAGCAGTACTTC
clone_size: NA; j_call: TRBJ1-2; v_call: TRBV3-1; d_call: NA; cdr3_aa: CASSQEFPRDVATNYGYTF; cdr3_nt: TGTGCCAGCAGCCAAGAATTTCCCCGGGACGTAGCAACTAACTATGGCTACACCTTC
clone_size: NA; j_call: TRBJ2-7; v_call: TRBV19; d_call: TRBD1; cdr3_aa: CASSIVAGTGNEQYF; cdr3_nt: TGTGCCAGTAGTATAGTTGCCGGGACAGGGAACGAGCAGTACTTC
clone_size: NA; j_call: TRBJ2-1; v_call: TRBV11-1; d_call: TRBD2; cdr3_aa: CASSPMTSDYNEQFF; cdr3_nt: TGTGCCAGCAGCCCAATGACTAGCGACTACAATGAGCAGTTCTTC
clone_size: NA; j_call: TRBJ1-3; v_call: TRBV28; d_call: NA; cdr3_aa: CASSPGTDGNTIYF; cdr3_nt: TGTGCCAGCAGCCCAGGGACTGATGGAAACACCATATATTTT
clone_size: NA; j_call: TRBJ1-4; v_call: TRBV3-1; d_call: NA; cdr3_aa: CASSQVEGDRPIF; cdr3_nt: TGTGCCAGCAGCCAAGTTGAGGGCGACAGGCCGATTTTT
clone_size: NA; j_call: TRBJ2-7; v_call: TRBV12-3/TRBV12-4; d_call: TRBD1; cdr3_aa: CASSLPRQGRYEQYF; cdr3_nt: TGTGCCAGCAGTTTACCCCGACAGGGAAGATACGAGCAGTACTTC
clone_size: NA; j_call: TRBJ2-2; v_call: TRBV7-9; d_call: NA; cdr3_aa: CASSLRATGELFF; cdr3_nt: TGTGCCAGCAGCCTAAGGGCAACCGGGGAGCTGTTTTTT
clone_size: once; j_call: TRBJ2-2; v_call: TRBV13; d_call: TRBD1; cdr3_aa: CASSLDGQASTGELFF; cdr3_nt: TGTGCCAGCAGCTTAGACGGACAGGCCTCCACCGGGGAGCTGTTTTTT
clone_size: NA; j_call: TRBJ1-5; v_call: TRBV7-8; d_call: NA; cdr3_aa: CASSLNPNQPQHF; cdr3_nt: TGTGCCAGCAGCCTAAACCCTAATCAGCCCCAGCATTTT
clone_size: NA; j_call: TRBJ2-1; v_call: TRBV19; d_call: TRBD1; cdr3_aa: CASSIDRVDYNEQFF; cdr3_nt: TGTGCCAGTAGTATCGACAGGGTTGACTACAATGAGCAGTTCTTC
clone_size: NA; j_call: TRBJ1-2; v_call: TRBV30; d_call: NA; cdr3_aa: CAWDGRNYGYTF; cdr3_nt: TGTGCCTGGGACGGACGGAACTATGGCTACACCTTC
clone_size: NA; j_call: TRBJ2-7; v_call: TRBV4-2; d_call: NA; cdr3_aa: CASSPWGTHEQYF; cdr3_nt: TGTGCCAGCAGCCCCTGGGGCACCCACGAGCAGTACTTC
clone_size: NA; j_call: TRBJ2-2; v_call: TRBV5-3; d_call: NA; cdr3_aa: CATLCGGAQDTGELFF; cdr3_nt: TGTGCCACTCTCTGTGGAGGGGCCCAGGACACCGGGGAGCTGTTTTTT